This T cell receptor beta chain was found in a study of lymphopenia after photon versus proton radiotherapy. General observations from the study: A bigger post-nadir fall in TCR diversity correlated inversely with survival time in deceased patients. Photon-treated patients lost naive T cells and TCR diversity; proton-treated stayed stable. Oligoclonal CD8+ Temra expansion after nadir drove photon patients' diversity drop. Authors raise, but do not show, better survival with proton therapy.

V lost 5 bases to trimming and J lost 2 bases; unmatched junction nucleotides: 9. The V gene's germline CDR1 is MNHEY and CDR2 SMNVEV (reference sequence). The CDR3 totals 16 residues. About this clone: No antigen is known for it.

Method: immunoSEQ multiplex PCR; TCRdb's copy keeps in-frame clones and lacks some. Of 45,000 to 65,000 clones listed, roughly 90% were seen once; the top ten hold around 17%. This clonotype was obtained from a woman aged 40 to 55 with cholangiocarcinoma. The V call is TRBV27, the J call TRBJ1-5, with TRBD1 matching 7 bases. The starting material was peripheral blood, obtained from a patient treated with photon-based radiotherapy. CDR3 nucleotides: TGTGCCAGCAGTCCACAGGGGCTGGGGGGCAATCAGCCCCAGCATTTT. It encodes CASSPQGLGGNQPQHF.